The clone carrying this TCR beta chain was counted a few times. Tagging with unique molecular identifiers was applied to individual cDNA molecules. In TCRdb, the 5' RACE reads were re-called with MiXCR into one record per CDR3 protein. Here the sample spans some 87,000 distinct CDR3 sequences, roughly 15% being singletons. The sample originates from a study of early T cells in non-severe SARS-CoV-2 infection. Germline V lookup: CDR1 SGHDT, CDR2 YYEEEE. Deletions cut 0 bases from V and 5 bases from J, with 8 bases between. There are 14 residues in the CDR3. Sequenced sample: whole blood. This sequence originates from an adult who was a healthcare worker with PCR-confirmed SARS-CoV-2 infection or an uninfected control (not recorded which). The rearrangement joins TRBV5-6 to TRBJ1-4; weak D call: TRBD1 (5 bases). The CDR3 spells CASSLGDGNEKLFF. The CDR3 nucleotides read TGTGCCAGCAGCTTGGGGGACGGAAATGAAAAACTGTTTTTT.